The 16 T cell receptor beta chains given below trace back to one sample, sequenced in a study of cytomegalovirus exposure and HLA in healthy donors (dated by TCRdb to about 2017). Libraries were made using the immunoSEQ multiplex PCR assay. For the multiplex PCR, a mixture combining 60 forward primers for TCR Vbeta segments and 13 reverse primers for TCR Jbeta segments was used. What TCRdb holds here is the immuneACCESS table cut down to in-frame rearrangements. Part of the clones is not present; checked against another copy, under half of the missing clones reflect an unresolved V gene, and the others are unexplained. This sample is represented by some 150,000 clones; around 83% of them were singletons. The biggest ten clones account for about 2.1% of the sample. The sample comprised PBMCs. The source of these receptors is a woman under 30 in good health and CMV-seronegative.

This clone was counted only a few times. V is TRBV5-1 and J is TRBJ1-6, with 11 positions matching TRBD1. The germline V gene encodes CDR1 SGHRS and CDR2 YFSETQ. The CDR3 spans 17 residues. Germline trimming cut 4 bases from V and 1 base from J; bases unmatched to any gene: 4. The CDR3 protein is CASSQGQGASYNSPLHF. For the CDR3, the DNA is TGCGCCAGCAGCCAAGGACAGGGGGCATCCTATAATTCACCCCTCCACTTT.

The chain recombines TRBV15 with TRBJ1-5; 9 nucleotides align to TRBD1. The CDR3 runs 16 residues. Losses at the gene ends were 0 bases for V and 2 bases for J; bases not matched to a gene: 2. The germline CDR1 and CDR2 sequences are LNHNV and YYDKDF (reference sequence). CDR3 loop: CATSREQGARNQPQHF. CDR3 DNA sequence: TGTGCCACCAGCAGAGAACAGGGGGCCCGCAATCAGCCCCAGCATTTT.

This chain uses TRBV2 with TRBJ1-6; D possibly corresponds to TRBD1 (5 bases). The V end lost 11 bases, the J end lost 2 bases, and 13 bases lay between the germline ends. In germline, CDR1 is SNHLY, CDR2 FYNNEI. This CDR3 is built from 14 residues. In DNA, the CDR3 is TGTGCCTCCCAGGACACGGCCTATAATTCACCCCTCCACTTT. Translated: CASQDTAYNSPLHF.

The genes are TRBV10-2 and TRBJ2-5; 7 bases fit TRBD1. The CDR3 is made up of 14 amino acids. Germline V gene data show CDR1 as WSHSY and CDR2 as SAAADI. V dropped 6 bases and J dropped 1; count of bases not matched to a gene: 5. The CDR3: CASSTDRSQETQYF. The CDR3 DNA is TGCGCCAGCAGCACGGACAGGTCCCAAGAGACCCAGTACTTC.

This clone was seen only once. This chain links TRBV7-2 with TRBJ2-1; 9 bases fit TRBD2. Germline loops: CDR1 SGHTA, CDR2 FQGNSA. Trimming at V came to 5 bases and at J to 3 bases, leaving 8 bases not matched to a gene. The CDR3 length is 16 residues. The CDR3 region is CASSLGGSGSYNEQFF. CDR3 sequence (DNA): TGTGCCAGCAGCCTAGGAGGTAGCGGGAGCTACAATGAGCAGTTCTTC.

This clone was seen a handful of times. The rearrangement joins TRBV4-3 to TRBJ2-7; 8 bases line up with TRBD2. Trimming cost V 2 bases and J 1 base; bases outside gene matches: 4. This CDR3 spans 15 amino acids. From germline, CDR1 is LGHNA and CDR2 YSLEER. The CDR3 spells CASSQSAGGSYEQYF. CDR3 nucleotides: TGCGCCAGCAGCCAATCCGCGGGAGGTTCCTACGAGCAGTACTTC.

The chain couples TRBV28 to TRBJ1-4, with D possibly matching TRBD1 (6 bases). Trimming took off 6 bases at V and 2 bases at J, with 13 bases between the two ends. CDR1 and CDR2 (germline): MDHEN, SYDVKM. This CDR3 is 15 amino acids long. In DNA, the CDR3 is TGTGCCAGCAGCTTAGGGGGGTCCACTAATGAAAAACTGTTTTTT. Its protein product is CASSLGGSTNEKLFF.

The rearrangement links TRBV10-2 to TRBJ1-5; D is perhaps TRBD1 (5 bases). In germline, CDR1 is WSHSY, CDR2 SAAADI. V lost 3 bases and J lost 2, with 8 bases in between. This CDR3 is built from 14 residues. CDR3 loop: CASSDDRGNQPQHF. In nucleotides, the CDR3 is TGCGCCAGCAGTGACGACAGAGGCAATCAGCCCCAGCATTTT.

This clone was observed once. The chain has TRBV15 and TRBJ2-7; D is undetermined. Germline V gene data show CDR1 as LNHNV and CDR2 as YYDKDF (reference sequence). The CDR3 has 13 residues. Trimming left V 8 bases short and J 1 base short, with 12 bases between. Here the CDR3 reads CATFESNSYEQYF. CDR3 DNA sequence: TGTGCCACCTTCGAGTCCAATTCCTACGAGCAGTACTTC.

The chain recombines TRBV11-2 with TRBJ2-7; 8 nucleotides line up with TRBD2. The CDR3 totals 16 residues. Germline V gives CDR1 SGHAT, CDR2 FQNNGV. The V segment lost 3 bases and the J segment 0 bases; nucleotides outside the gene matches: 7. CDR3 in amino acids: CASSFTSGPNSYEQYF. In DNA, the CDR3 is TGTGCCAGCAGCTTCACTAGCGGACCCAACTCCTACGAGCAGTACTTC.

CDR3: CASTTGGYGYTF. CDR3 sequence (DNA): TGTGCCAGCACGACAGGGGGCTATGGCTACACCTTC. The rearrangement joins TRBV27 to TRBJ1-2; 9 bases line up with TRBD1. The CDR3 extends over 12 amino acids. The V and J ends lost 7 bases and 4 bases, in that order; junction bases with no gene match: 1. The V gene's germline CDR1 is MNHEY and CDR2 SMNVEV (reference sequence).

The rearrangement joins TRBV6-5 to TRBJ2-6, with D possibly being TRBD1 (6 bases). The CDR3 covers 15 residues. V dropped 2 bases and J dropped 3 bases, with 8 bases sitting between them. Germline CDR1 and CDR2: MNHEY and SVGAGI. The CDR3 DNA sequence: TGTGCCAGCAGTTACAGGGGGAGTGGGGCCAACGTCCTGACTTTC. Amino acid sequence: CASSYRGSGANVLTF.

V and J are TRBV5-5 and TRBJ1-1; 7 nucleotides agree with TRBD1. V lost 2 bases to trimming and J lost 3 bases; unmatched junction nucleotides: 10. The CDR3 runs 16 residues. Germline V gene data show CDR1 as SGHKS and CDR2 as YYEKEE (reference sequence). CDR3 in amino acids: CASSLWPTGSDTEAFF. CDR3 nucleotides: TGTGCCAGCAGCTTATGGCCGACAGGGTCGGACACTGAAGCTTTCTTT.

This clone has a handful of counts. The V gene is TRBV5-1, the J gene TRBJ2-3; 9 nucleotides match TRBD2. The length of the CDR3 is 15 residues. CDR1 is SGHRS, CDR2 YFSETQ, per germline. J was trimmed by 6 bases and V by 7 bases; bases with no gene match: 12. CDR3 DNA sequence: TGCGCCAGCTCCCCCGCGGGGGGGCCGAAGGATACGCAGTATTTT. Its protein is CASSPAGGPKDTQYF.

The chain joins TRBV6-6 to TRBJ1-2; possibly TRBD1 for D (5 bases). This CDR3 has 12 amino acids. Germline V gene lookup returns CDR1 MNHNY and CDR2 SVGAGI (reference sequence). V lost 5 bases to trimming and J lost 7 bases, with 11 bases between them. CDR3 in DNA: TGTGCCAGCAGTACCGGGGGATGTGGCTACACCTTC. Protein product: CASSTGGCGYTF.

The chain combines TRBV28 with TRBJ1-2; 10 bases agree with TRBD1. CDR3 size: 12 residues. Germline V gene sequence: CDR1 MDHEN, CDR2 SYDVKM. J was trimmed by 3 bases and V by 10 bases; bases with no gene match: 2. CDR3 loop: CATGQGDYGYTF. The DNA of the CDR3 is TGTGCCACCGGACAGGGGGACTATGGCTACACCTTC.